These 10 T cell receptor beta chains were sequenced from one sample in a study of breast tumors, draining lymph nodes, adjacent tissues. Each CDR3 protein is one row after TCRdb ran MiXCR on the multiplex PCR reads. The data contain roughly 100,000 distinct CDR3 sequences, about 29% of them singletons. Breast cancer patients provided tissue from their axillary draining lymph nodes. What was sequenced was axillary lymph node tissue. These receptors all stem from a female donor with breast cancer. Some clones in this sample may be carry-over from other donors' samples.

The chain recombines TRBV6-5 with TRBJ1-3; D remains ambiguous. CDR3 size: 16 residues. The germline CDR1 and CDR2 sequences are MNHEY and SVGAGI. Trimming took 2 bases from V and 0 from J, leaving 11 bases between them. The CDR3 coding sequence is TGTGCCAGCAGTTACAGCCGACCGAGCTCTGGAAACACCATATATTTT. As protein: CASSYSRPSSGNTIYF.

About this clonotype itself: The junction departs from the called germline gene at one end, perhaps through a read error. The V gene is TRBV15, the J gene TRBJ1-3, with D hard to call. The CDR3 consists of 14 residues. Germline values: CDR1 LNHNV, CDR2 YYDKDF (reference sequence). The CDR3 sequence: CATSRDPSRNTIYF. As DNA, the CDR3 is TGTGCCACCAGCAGAGATCCCTCTAGAAACACCATATATTTT.

A few counts support this clonotype. Possible read error: a much larger clone is one base away. The V and J genes are TRBV14 and TRBJ1-2; D perhaps matches TRBD1 (5 bases). Germline CDR1 reads SGHDN; CDR2 reads FVKESK. The CDR3 covers 21 residues. The V and J ends lost 4 bases and 4 bases respectively, with 34 bases between them. CDR3 region: CASSPTSPRLDLLSGIYGYTF. Here the CDR3 DNA reads TGTGCCAGCAGCCCGACCTCCCCCAGGTTGGATTTGTTGTCAGGGATCTATGGCTACACCTTC.

Many counts were recorded for this clonotype. The gene calls are TRBV19 and TRBJ2-3; D not certain. This CDR3 is built from 13 residues. CDR1 and CDR2 from the germline V gene are LNHDA and SQIVND (reference sequence). Trimming stripped 3 bases from V and 5 bases from J, with 9 bases between. CDR3 sequence reads: CASSMSMEDTQYF. DNA of the CDR3: TGTGCCAGTAGTATGTCAATGGAAGATACGCAGTATTTT. The full variable domain, completed using reference TRBV19 and TRBJ2-3, is DGGITQSPKYLFRKEGQNVTLSCEQNLNHDAMYWYRQDPGQGLRLIYYSQIVNDFQKGDIAEGYSVSREKKESFPLTVTSAQKNPTAFYLCASSMSMEDTQYFGPGTRLTVL.

This clonotype was counted many times. The chain links TRBV6-6 to TRBJ2-5; unclear D gene. Germline V gene data show CDR1 as MNHNY and CDR2 as SVGAGI (reference sequence). The V end lost 7 bases, the J end lost 4 bases, and 16 bases lay between the germline ends. This CDR3 comprises 14 residues. CDR3 sequence reads: CASTRPLKGETQYF. DNA for the CDR3: TGTGCCAGCACCCGACCCCTGAAGGGAGAGACCCAGTACTTC.

This clonotype came up many times. The rearrangement uses TRBV7-8 and TRBJ2-7; 8 bases are shared with TRBD1. The CDR3 spans 14 residues. The J segment lost 6 bases and the V segment lost 4 bases, leaving 8 bases of the junction unmatched. Germline CDR1 is SGHVS and CDR2 is FQNEAQ. CDR3 DNA sequence: TGTGCCAGCAGCTACAAGACGGACAGGGTCGAGCAGTACTTC. Translated: CASSYKTDRVEQYF.

This clonotype was seen ten or more times. The chain recombines TRBV6-5 with TRBJ2-3, with TRBD1 matching 9 bases. The CDR3 runs 14 residues. Losses at the gene ends were 7 bases for V and 3 bases for J; bases not matched to a gene: 5. Germline V gene lookup returns CDR1 MNHEY and CDR2 SVGAGI. This CDR3 reads CASTYGTGTDTQYF. CDR3 nucleotides: TGTGCCAGCACGTACGGGACAGGGACAGATACGCAGTATTTT.

This clonotype was found many times. This chain links TRBV30 with TRBJ2-7, with 9 bases aligning to TRBD1. V lost 3 bases, J lost 4 bases, and 16 bases stayed unmatched. The CDR3 loop spans 17 amino acids. CDR1 is GTSNPN, CDR2 SVGIG, per germline (reference sequence). The CDR3 reads CAWRGDTDRGRIYEQYF. CDR3 bases: TGTGCCTGGAGGGGAGATACTGACAGGGGGAGAATTTACGAGCAGTACTTC.

Note on this clonotype: At one end, the junction sequence differs from germline, possibly due to a read error. As DNA, the CDR3 is TGTGCCATCAGTGGCCAGGAAAATGAAAAACTGCTTTTT. Its translation: CAISGQENEKLLF. This chain links TRBV10-3 with TRBJ1-4; D is uncertain. The V gene's germline CDR1 is ENHRY and CDR2 SYGVKD. The CDR3 extends over 13 amino acids.

Ten or more counts support this clonotype. The chain combines TRBV20-1 with TRBJ2-7; 10 nucleotides match TRBD2. The CDR3 contains 18 residues. After removal of 0 bases from V and 4 bases from J, the junction contained 15 bases not matched to a gene. Per the germline V gene, CDR1 is DFQATT and CDR2 is SNEGSKA (reference sequence). The CDR3 coding sequence is TGCAGTGCTAGAGATCTGGTGCGAACTAGCGGGAATTTTTACGAGCAGTACTTC. Translation: CSARDLVRTSGNFYEQYF.